This T cell receptor (beta chain) was sequenced during a study of cytomegalovirus exposure and HLA in healthy donors. In the PCR, 60 Vbeta and 13 Jbeta primers were used. Some clones are missing from TCRdb's copy, which holds only in-frame ones; the method was immunoSEQ multiplex PCR. The sample comprises about 94,000 clones, roughly 76% of which are singletons, and roughly 1.5% rests with the top ten. Study-level points and caveats: In a later analysis, TCR association rates varied by HLA locus: DRB1 most, HLA-C fewest.

At collection, donors were nominally healthy, but unrecorded immune exposures were probable. Note on this clone: Its antigen remains unidentified.

The sample comprised PBMCs. The receptor comes from a male donor in good health and CMV-seronegative.

The CDR3 protein is CASSFAEDLSYEQYF. CDR3 nucleotide sequence: TGCGCCAGCAGCTTCGCGGAGGATTTATCCTACGAGCAGTACTTC. V gene TRBV5-1 combines with J gene TRBJ2-7; tentative D call: TRBD2 (5 bases). Between the trimmed V and J ends, which lost 2 bases and 1 base, there was a span of 13 bases. The CDR3 runs 15 residues. Germline V gene sequence: CDR1 SGHRS, CDR2 YFSETQ.